One and the same sample provided the 32 T cell receptor beta chains below, sequenced in a study of cytomegalovirus exposure and HLA in healthy donors. Clones were sequenced by immunoSEQ multiplex PCR, and TCRdb holds only the in-frame ones, with some missing. The table includes almost 65,000 clones, around 88% detected once. Material: PBMCs. These receptor sequences come from a woman between 18 and 29 years old in good health and CMV-seronegative.

This CDR3 is CASSYFRTGDGGYTF. The CDR3, as DNA: TGTGCCAGCAGTTACTTTCGGACAGGGGATGGTGGCTACACCTTC. This chain uses TRBV6-5 with TRBJ1-2; the match to TRBD1 covers 9 bases. Germline values: CDR1 MNHEY, CDR2 SVGAGI. Trimming at V came to 1 base and at J to 7 bases, leaving 7 bases not matched to a gene. CDR3 length: 15 residues.

The chain combines TRBV18 with TRBJ1-3; D not resolved. The V end was cut by 4 bases, the J end by 0 bases, with 13 bases between. CDR1 is KGHSH, CDR2 LQKENI, per germline. The length of the CDR3 is 16 residues. CDR3 protein: CASSLGSRDSGNTIYF. The CDR3 bases are TGTGCCAGCTCACTTGGGAGCAGAGACTCTGGAAACACCATATATTTT.

This clone was seen a single time. In DNA, the CDR3 is TGTGCCAGCAGTGAAGAGAGTCTTAGCAATCAGCCCCAGCATTTT. Encoded protein: CASSEESLSNQPQHF. This chain joins TRBV2 and TRBJ1-5; D is unresolved. V was pared by 1 base and J by 0 bases, with 7 bases between. This CDR3 is 15 amino acids long. Looked up from germline, CDR1 is SNHLY and CDR2 is FYNNEI.

The chain is built from TRBV18 and TRBJ1-1; tentative D call: TRBD1 (6 bases). V dropped 3 bases and J dropped 1 base, with 12 bases sitting between them. Per the germline V gene, CDR1 is KGHSH and CDR2 is LQKENI. CDR3 size: 15 residues. The CDR3 region is CASSPETGGNTEAFF. The CDR3 nucleotides are TGTGCCAGCTCACCCGAGACAGGAGGGAACACTGAAGCTTTCTTT.

V gene TRBV29-1 combines with J gene TRBJ1-1; no clear D gene. V was cut by 4 bases and J by 1 base, with 10 bases left in between. This CDR3 comprises 13 residues. The germline CDR1 and CDR2 sequences are SQVTM and ANQGSEA. This chain's CDR3 is CSVVVGSNTEAFF. The CDR3 DNA follows: TGCAGCGTTGTTGTCGGGTCGAACACTGAAGCTTTCTTT.

The chain combines TRBV19 with TRBJ2-1; 9 nucleotides align to TRBD1. The J segment lost 6 bases and the V segment lost 6 bases, leaving 9 bases of the junction unmatched. The CDR3 spans 15 residues. From germline, CDR1 is LNHDA and CDR2 SQIVND (reference sequence). CDR3 in amino acids: CASSGRTGAFNEQFF. CDR3 DNA: TGTGCCAGTAGCGGCAGGACAGGGGCCTTCAATGAGCAGTTCTTC.

The rearrangement links TRBV7-2 to TRBJ1-1, with a weak D call TRBD1 (5 bases). The germline V gene has CDR1 SGHTA and CDR2 FQGNSA. The CDR3 has 14 residues. Trimming took off 7 bases at V and 4 bases at J, with 16 bases between the two ends. This CDR3 is CASTPFGRATEAFF. For the CDR3, the DNA is TGTGCCAGCACCCCGTTTGGCAGGGCCACTGAAGCTTTCTTT.

This chain connects TRBV10-3 to TRBJ2-6; TRBD1 agrees at 8 bases. The ends lost 0 bases at V and 2 bases at J; junction bases unmatched: 9. CDR1 and CDR2 (germline): ENHRY, SYGVKD. CDR3 length: 19 residues. CDR3 sequence: CAISESLPDRVAGANVLTF. The CDR3 DNA sequence: TGTGCCATCAGTGAGTCGTTACCGGACAGGGTCGCTGGGGCCAACGTCCTGACTTTC.

The genes are TRBV7-2 and TRBJ1-2; TRBD1 matches at 9 bases. This CDR3 spans 14 amino acids. Germline CDR1 and CDR2: SGHTA and FQGNSA. Unmatched junction bases numbered 1, after V lost 2 bases and J lost 3 bases. The CDR3: CASSLTGGDYGYTF. CDR3 DNA sequence: TGTGCCAGCAGCTTAACAGGGGGCGACTATGGCTACACCTTC.

The chain couples TRBV6-4 to TRBJ2-1; 7 bases are shared with TRBD1. There are 15 residues in the CDR3. CDR1 and CDR2 from the germline V gene are MRHNA and SNTAGT. Losses at the gene ends were 5 bases for V and 9 bases for J; bases not matched to a gene: 13. The CDR3 is CASSSVGTAFSEQFF. The DNA for the CDR3 is TGTGCCAGCAGTAGTGTAGGGACAGCTTTTAGTGAGCAGTTCTTC.

This clone occurred a few times. This chain uses TRBV19 with TRBJ1-2; tentative D call: TRBD1 (5 bases). CDR1 and CDR2 (germline): LNHDA, SQIVND (reference sequence). V was cut by 6 bases and J by 2 bases, with 13 bases left in between. CDR3 length: 14 amino acids. CDR3 loop: CASRPQQANYGYTF. The CDR3 nucleotides read TGTGCCAGTAGGCCTCAACAGGCGAACTATGGCTACACCTTC.

The chain joins TRBV27 to TRBJ2-5, with TRBD2 matching over 11 bases. V was clipped by 10 bases and J by 5 bases; unmatched bases: 9. In germline, CDR1 is MNHEY, CDR2 SMNVEV (reference sequence). The CDR3 loop spans 14 amino acids. Here the CDR3 DNA reads TGTGCCACCAAACTAGCGGGAGTTGAGGAGACCCAGTACTTC. It translates to CATKLAGVEETQYF.

CDR3 region: CASSLPGTGQETQYF. DNA of the CDR3: TGTGCCAGCAGCTTGCCAGGGACAGGCCAAGAGACCCAGTACTTC. The chain uses TRBV5-4 and TRBJ2-5; TRBD1 agrees at 8 bases. This CDR3 is built from 15 residues. V shed 1 base, J shed 1 base, and the junction held 3 bases outside the gene matches. Germline CDR1 is SGHNT and CDR2 is YYREEE (reference sequence).

The chain recombines TRBV2 with TRBJ2-1, with a tentative D call TRBD2 (5 bases). Trimming removed 3 bases from V and 11 bases from J, with 11 bases in between. This CDR3 has 12 amino acids. Germline V gene lookup returns CDR1 SNHLY and CDR2 FYNNEI. In nucleotides, the CDR3 is TGTGCCAGCAGTGACCTCGGGGTTCAGCAGTTCTTC. Translation gives CASSDLGVQQFF.

V is TRBV13 and J is TRBJ2-2; 8 nucleotides agree with TRBD2. The CDR3 loop spans 18 amino acids. Germline V gene lookup returns CDR1 PRHDT and CDR2 FYEKMQ (reference sequence). V trimming: 5 bases; J trimming: 6 bases; junction bases outside the gene matches: 17. CDR3 sequence reads: CASSRPRRRGAGAGELFF. CDR3 sequence (DNA): TGTGCCAGCAGCCGACCCAGGAGGCGGGGGGCCGGGGCCGGGGAGCTGTTTTTT. The whole variable domain, filled in from reference TRBV13 and TRBJ2-2, reads AAGVIQSPRHLIKEKRETATLKCYPIPRHDTVYWYQQGPGQDPQFLISFYEKMQSDKGSIPDRFSAQQFSDYHSELNMSSLELGDSALYFCASSRPRRRGAGAGELFFGEGSRLTVL.

The CDR3 is CASSLAPGNEQFF. In nucleotides, the CDR3 is TGCGCCAGCAGCTTGGCCCCGGGGAATGAGCAGTTCTTC. The rearrangement uses TRBV5-1 and TRBJ2-7; D perhaps matches TRBD2 (5 bases). The J call may be mistaken, given a closer DNA end match to TRBJ2-1. The germline gives CDR1 SGHRS, CDR2 YFSETQ. The CDR3 sequence is 13 residues long.

The V and J genes are TRBV4-2 and TRBJ1-4; tentative D call: TRBD1 (5 bases). The CDR3 contains 15 residues. Deletions cut 0 bases from V and 0 bases from J, with 5 bases between. Germline V lookup: CDR1 LGHNA, CDR2 YNFKEQ. The CDR3: CASSQEGATNEKLFF. In DNA form, the CDR3 reads TGTGCCAGCAGCCAAGAAGGGGCAACTAATGAAAAACTGTTTTTT.

The V and J genes are TRBV4-3 and TRBJ2-7; 11 bases agree with TRBD2. CDR3 length: 18 amino acids. J lost 0 bases, V lost 0 bases, and 7 bases had no gene match. Germline V gene data show CDR1 as LGHNA and CDR2 as YSLEER. CDR3 loop: CASSQEPASGGFSYEQYF. As DNA, the CDR3 is TGCGCCAGCAGCCAAGAACCGGCTAGCGGGGGGTTCTCCTACGAGCAGTACTTC.

This chain uses TRBV28 with TRBJ2-7; 7 bases match TRBD1. CDR1 MDHEN and CDR2 SYDVKM come from the germline V gene. The CDR3 runs to 14 residues. Trimming cost V 2 bases and J 6 bases; bases outside gene matches: 7. The CDR3 sequence is CASSLGTESGEQYF. For the CDR3, the DNA is TGTGCCAGCAGTTTAGGGACAGAGAGTGGCGAGCAGTACTTC.

The chain links TRBV4-2 to TRBJ2-7; tentatively, D is TRBD2 (7 bases). Trimming cost V 5 bases and J 2 bases, with 13 bases left between them. This CDR3 comprises 14 residues. In germline, CDR1 is LGHNA, CDR2 YNFKEQ. The CDR3 DNA reads as TGTGCCAGCAGCACGGGGGGCCGCCCCTACGAGCAGTACTTC. Translation gives CASSTGGRPYEQYF.

The chain carries TRBV9 and TRBJ2-1, with a weak D call TRBD2 (5 bases). The V gene lost 4 bases and the J gene lost 9 bases, with 11 bases spanning the gap. Germline CDR1 is SGDLS and CDR2 is YYNGEE. This CDR3 has 12 amino acids. CDR3 region: CASSPTRGEQFF. The CDR3 bases are TGTGCCAGCAGCCCCACCCGGGGTGAGCAGTTCTTC.

This chain connects TRBV19 to TRBJ1-6; TRBD1 matches 7 bases. CDR1 and CDR2 from the germline V gene are LNHDA and SQIVND (reference sequence). This CDR3 comprises 15 residues. V shed 0 bases and J 5 bases; nucleotides not matched to a gene: 1. The CDR3, as DNA: TGTGCCAGTAGTATAGAGCAGGGGGATAATTCACCCCTCCACTTT. Translated, it gives CASSIEQGDNSPLHF.

In DNA form, the CDR3 reads TGTGCCAGCAGCGTAGGGGGGACTTCATCCTACGAGCAGTACTTC. Translating gives CASSVGGTSSYEQYF. The V call is TRBV9, the J call TRBJ2-7; TRBD2 is a possible D gene (6 bases). The CDR3 length is 15 residues. Trimming took 0 bases from V and 1 from J, leaving 11 bases between them. Germline CDR1 SGDLS, CDR2 YYNGEE.

The table lists this clone with a few counts. J is TRBJ2-7 and V is TRBV7-6; the D gene is possibly TRBD1 (6 bases). V lost 4 bases and J 3 bases, leaving 13 bases between the germline ends. This CDR3 is built from 14 residues. The germline V gene has CDR1 SGHVS and CDR2 FNYEAQ. The CDR3 here is CASSYKGVGYEQYF. The CDR3, as DNA: TGTGCCAGCAGCTACAAGGGGGTAGGCTACGAGCAGTACTTC.

The CDR3 DNA reads as TGTGCCAGCAGCCTAGGGCCCGCACAAGATACGCAGTATTTT. Amino acids: CASSLGPAQDTQYF. The chain links TRBV7-6 to TRBJ2-3; D is ambiguous. V was clipped by 5 bases and J by 5 bases, with 14 bases between them. This CDR3 comprises 14 residues. The V gene's germline CDR1 is SGHVS and CDR2 FNYEAQ.

V and J are TRBV9 and TRBJ1-4; 11 bases are a match to TRBD1. Germline V gene data show CDR1 as SGDLS and CDR2 as YYNGEE. The CDR3 spans 14 residues. V trimming: 3 bases; J trimming: 8 bases; junction bases outside the gene matches: 3. Written as DNA, the CDR3 is TGTGCCAGCAGCGGCGGGACAGGGGGAGAAAAACTGTTTTTT. It is translated as CASSGGTGGEKLFF.

V and J are TRBV7-3 and TRBJ1-1, with a weak D call TRBD1 (5 bases). Trimming took off 3 bases at V and 0 bases at J, with 8 bases between the two ends. Germline V gene lookup returns CDR1 SGHTA and CDR2 FQGTGA. The CDR3 covers 14 residues. Written as DNA, the CDR3 is TGTGCCAGCAGCTTTGACAGTGTGAACACTGAAGCTTTCTTT. Residues: CASSFDSVNTEAFF.

The table lists this clone with a few counts. This chain uses TRBV2 with TRBJ2-7, with a possible D match to TRBD1 (6 bases). V was cut by 2 bases and J by 5 bases, with 13 bases left in between. Looked up from germline, CDR1 is SNHLY and CDR2 is FYNNEI. The CDR3 sequence is 14 residues long. CDR3 sequence: CASSESWGLNEQYF. The CDR3 DNA is TGTGCCAGCAGTGAAAGTTGGGGGCTGAACGAGCAGTACTTC.

The table lists this clone with a count of one. This chain links TRBV18 with TRBJ2-4; 7 bases are shared with TRBD1. The CDR3 has 14 residues. Germline V gene sequence: CDR1 KGHSH, CDR2 LQKENI. V trimming: 1 base; J trimming: 7 bases; junction bases outside the gene matches: 4. The CDR3 DNA reads TGTGCCAGCTCACCACAGGGGGCGTCTAACATTCAGTACTTC. Amino acids: CASSPQGASNIQYF.

The rearrangement uses TRBV18 and TRBJ2-7; weak D call: TRBD1 (5 bases). Per germline, CDR1 KGHSH and CDR2 LQKENI. CDR3 length equals 14 residues. The V gene lost 3 bases and the J gene lost 10 bases, with 19 bases spanning the gap. CDR3 residues: CASSPSTAYRHQYF. DNA of the CDR3: TGTGCCAGCTCACCGTCGACAGCATACAGACACCAGTACTTC.

This chain links TRBV29-1 with TRBJ1-2, with 8 bases fitting TRBD1. CDR3 length equals 13 residues. Germline V gene sequence: CDR1 SQVTM, CDR2 ANQGSEA. Trimming at V came to 6 bases and at J to 3 bases, leaving 6 bases not matched to a gene. CDR3 sequence (DNA): TGCAGCGTCGGGACAGGCGTTTACTATGGCTACACCTTC. This encodes CSVGTGVYYGYTF. Filled out from reference TRBV29-1 and TRBJ1-2, the complete variable domain reads SAVISQKPSRDICQRGTSLTIQCQVDSQVTMMFWYRQQPGQSLTLIATANQGSEATYESGFVIDKFPISRPNLTFSTLTVSNMSPEDSSIYLCSVGTGVYYGYTFGSGTRLTVV.

The V call is TRBV4-1, the J call TRBJ2-1; TRBD2 matches at 7 bases. The CDR3 is 12 residues long. Germline V gene data show CDR1 as MGHRA and CDR2 as YSYEKL. Trimming at V came to 8 bases and at J to 7 bases, leaving 5 bases not matched to a gene. CDR3 DNA sequence: TGCGCCAGCTCGACTAGCCGGAATGAGCAGTTCTTC. It is translated as CASSTSRNEQFF.